The rows below give T cell receptor beta chains drawn from one sample of a study of T cell changes during pregnancy in multiple sclerosis. Profiling relied on immunoSEQ multiplex PCR, and the TCRdb table lists in-frame clones only, not all of them. The sample carries 28,000 or so clones, approximately 86% recorded once. The sequencing here drew on CD4+ T cells from peripheral blood mononuclear cells, taken in the first trimester of pregnancy. These receptors were taken from a female donor in good health, enrolled as a control in a pregnancy study. Both conserved end residues are part of each CDR3. A D gene is named only where the DNA matches it firmly. Clone size is shown for a subset of rows, as once, few, many or a class of expanded clone.

cdr3_nt cdr3_aa j_call d_call clone_size v_call
TGTGCCTCCCGAGGGGCCGCGGGGCAGGGGGCTCGCGAGCAGTACTTC CASRGAAGQGAREQYF TRBJ2-7 TRBD1 - TRBV7-2
TGTGCCAGCAGCCAAGAAGAAGGGACAGGGGGTAGCTGGTCCGAAAACATTCAGTACTTC CASSQEEGTGGSWSENIQYF TRBJ2-4 TRBD1 once TRBV4-2
TGTGCCAGCAGCCAAGACCTAGCGGCGAGGCAGTATTTT CASSQDLAARQYF TRBJ2-3 TRBD2 - TRBV4-2
TGTGCCAGCTCACCCTCAACGCTTGGGAGTGGTTCACCCCTCCACTTT CASSPSTLGSGSPLHF TRBJ1-6 - once TRBV18
TGTGCCAGCAGCCCGGGAAGTGGGGAGCAGTACTTC CASSPGSGEQYF TRBJ2-7 - - TRBV7-3
TGTGCCAGCAGCGGTGGACTAGCGGGGCAAGAGACCCAGTACTTC CASSGGLAGQETQYF TRBJ2-5 TRBD2 - TRBV11-1
TGTGCCAGCAGCGTAGGGGTAGGGGTAGGCACTGAAGCTTTCTTT CASSVGVGVGTEAFF TRBJ1-1 - - TRBV9
TGTGCCAGCAGCCAAGGGGGGCGCTCTGGAAACACCATATATTTT CASSQGGRSGNTIYF TRBJ1-3 - - TRBV4-2
TGCGCCAGCAGCCAAGCGGGACTTGGACGGACCGGGGAGCTGTTTTTT CASSQAGLGRTGELFF TRBJ2-2 - - TRBV4-3
TGTGCCAGTAGGGACTCGAGACAGGGACGAGGCTACACCTTC CASRDSRQGRGYTF TRBJ1-2 TRBD1 - TRBV19
TGTGCCAGCAGCCACGGAGGGACAGGAGCAAACACTGAAGCTTTCTTT CASSHGGTGANTEAFF TRBJ1-1 TRBD1 - TRBV7-3
TGTGCCAGCAGTTCAACGGGGGGCTCCTACAATGAGCAGTTCTTC CASSSTGGSYNEQFF TRBJ2-1 TRBD2 - TRBV27
TGTGCCAGCGGTCCGGACAGGGGGGCTGCTGGCTACACCTTC CASGPDRGAAGYTF TRBJ1-2 TRBD1 - TRBV7-8
TGTGCCAGTAGTATGAATAACCCCAGGGTTCCAGCTTTCTTT CASSMNNPRVPAFF TRBJ1-1 - - TRBV19
TGTGCCAGCAGCTTAGATACAGGGGCGAGACAGCCCCAGCATTTT CASSLDTGARQPQHF TRBJ1-5 TRBD1 - TRBV7-2
TGTGCCTGGAGTGTAGGAGCGGAAGAAAAACTGTTTTTT CAWSVGAEEKLFF TRBJ1-4 - - TRBV30
TGTGCCAGCAGTGAAGGGGTGGCAGCCCAGGGGAAACGCTACACCTTC CASSEGVAAQGKRYTF TRBJ1-2 - few TRBV6-1
TGTGCCAGCAGCTCGACAGGGGCCAACACTGAAGCTTTCTTT CASSSTGANTEAFF TRBJ1-1 TRBD1 - TRBV9
TGTGCCAGCAGCCAGGGGTCCGGCAAACTGTTTTTT CASSQGSGKLFF TRBJ1-4 - - TRBV7-9
TGCGCCAGCAGCCAAGATCAGGTCGGCTCCTATGGCTACACCTTC CASSQDQVGSYGYTF TRBJ1-2 - - TRBV4-1
TGTGCCAGCAGTTTGACCCGGACATACACTGAAGCTTTCTTT CASSLTRTYTEAFF TRBJ1-1 - - TRBV6-1
TGTGCCAGCAGCTTAGAGGGGGCCAATCAGCCCCAGCATTTT CASSLEGANQPQHF TRBJ1-5 TRBD1 - TRBV7-2
TGTGCCAGCAGCCAAGAAGGGAGACCCGGGGAGCTGTTTTTT CASSQEGRPGELFF TRBJ2-2 - - TRBV4-2
TGTGCCAGCAGCTCACCCCTACGGGGGGGACAAGAGACCCAGTACTTC CASSSPLRGGQETQYF TRBJ2-5 TRBD2 - TRBV7-8
TGTGCCAGTAATTCCCAGGGGCCTGGGGAGCTGTTTTTT CASNSQGPGELFF TRBJ2-2 - - TRBV19
TGTGCCAGCAGCTTGCTTTCCCCCGGACAGCTACAAGAGACCCAGTACTTC CASSLLSPGQLQETQYF TRBJ2-5 - - TRBV5-6
TGCGCCAGCAGCTTGGCATTAACAGGCGCCGCAGACGAGCAGTACTTC CASSLALTGAADEQYF TRBJ2-7 - - TRBV5-1
TGTGCCAGCAGTGATCGGGGGGTCCGCAATCAGCCCCAGCATTTT CASSDRGVRNQPQHF TRBJ1-5 - - TRBV2
TGTGCCAGTAGTATAGGTCCGGGGTGGAACACTGAAGCTTTCTTT CASSIGPGWNTEAFF TRBJ1-1 - - TRBV19
TGTGCCAGCAGTCGACGAGCGGGGCTCTCCTACGAGCAGTACTTC CASSRRAGLSYEQYF TRBJ2-7 TRBD2 - TRBV6-5
TGTGCCAGCAGCTTAGAGGGCCCAGGGGGCTACACCTTC CASSLEGPGGYTF TRBJ1-2 - - TRBV7-2
TGTGCCACCGCGAAACTACAGGGGGGCAGGAATGAAAAACTGTTTTTT CATAKLQGGRNEKLFF TRBJ1-4 TRBD1 - TRBV7-9
TGTGCCAGTAGCTTGGGGGACAGTTATCAGCCCCAGCATTTT CASSLGDSYQPQHF TRBJ1-5 TRBD1 - TRBV7-2
TGTGCCAGCAGTTATGGGGGCCAATACTATGGCTACACCTTC CASSYGGQYYGYTF TRBJ1-2 - - TRBV6-5
TGCGCCAGCAGCCCCGGTGGAGGGGCAGATACGCAGTATTTT CASSPGGGADTQYF TRBJ2-3 - - TRBV5-1
TGTGCCAGTAGTCTGAAACAGGGGAAACGTCAGCCCCAGCATTTT CASSLKQGKRQPQHF TRBJ1-5 TRBD1 - TRBV19
TGCGCCAGCAGCCAAGTCCAGACTAGCGGGGCTGATACGCAGTATTTT CASSQVQTSGADTQYF TRBJ2-3 TRBD2 - TRBV4-3
TGTGCCAGCAGCTTGCCCCCCGGGGTGAGGAATGAGCAGTTCTTC CASSLPPGVRNEQFF TRBJ2-1 - - TRBV5-4
TGCGCCAGCAGCCCTCAGACAGGGAGGTCTGAAGCTTTCTTT CASSPQTGRSEAFF TRBJ1-1 TRBD1 few TRBV5-1
TGTGCCAGCAGCTTGCCGGTGCAAGAGACCCAGTACTTC CASSLPVQETQYF TRBJ2-5 - - TRBV5-6
TGTGCCAGCAGTTTATCGGGGCGCGGCACTGAAGCTTTCTTT CASSLSGRGTEAFF TRBJ1-1 - - TRBV27
TGTGCCAGCAGTGTAGCGGGGGGGACAGATACGCAGTATTTT CASSVAGGTDTQYF TRBJ2-3 TRBD2 - TRBV6-4
TGTGCCAGCAGACGGACTAGCGGAGCGAACACCGGGGAGCTGTTTTTT CASRRTSGANTGELFF TRBJ2-2 TRBD2 - TRBV2
TGTGCCAGCAGCTTAGTTTCCGGTGAAAAACTGTTTTTT CASSLVSGEKLFF TRBJ1-4 - once TRBV7-6
TGTGCCAGCACCCCGTCGGGCAGGGGGTCCTATGGCTACACCTTC CASTPSGRGSYGYTF TRBJ1-2 TRBD1 once TRBV19
TGTGCCAGCAGCCAGATGACGGGGACCGGGGAGCTGTTTTTT CASSQMTGTGELFF TRBJ2-2 - - TRBV11-2
TGTGCCAGCAGCTGGCCAGCGAAGAACACTGAAGCTTTCTTT CASSWPAKNTEAFF TRBJ1-1 - - TRBV5-4
TGTGCCAGCAGTCTTTTAGGGGACTATGGCTACACCTTC CASSLLGDYGYTF TRBJ1-2 - - TRBV2
TGTGCCTGGAGCGAACAGGGGGCCTATGGCTACACCTTC CAWSEQGAYGYTF TRBJ1-2 TRBD1 - TRBV30